This TCR beta chain is drawn from a study of tumor-infiltrating lymphocytes in primary liver carcinoma. Study results and limitations: For tumor-adjacent and tumor-blood pairs, overlap was less than that seen for tumor region pairs.

It was unsorted whole blood that yielded blood RNA, and germline DNA was also extracted. TCR beta cDNA was made from approximately 500 ng total RNA with a constant-region primer. The TCR beta library was amplified through three nested multiplex PCR rounds in a modified ARM-PCR procedure. Amplification in the first two PCR rounds was performed using TRBV1-TRBV30 forward primers and a C-beta reverse primer for roughly 9 cycles each. Each CDR3 protein gets one entry after TCRdb re-called the multiplex PCR reads with MiXCR. The sample holds about 300,000 distinct CDR3 sequences, about 62% seen once. Regarding this clonotype: Its specificity is not known. A much larger clone sits a single nucleotide away, making a read error possible.

The CDR3 covers 12 residues. Trimming left V 4 bases short and J 13 bases short, with 15 bases between. The V call is TRBV12-3 or TRBV12-4, the J call TRBJ2-3; D is perhaps TRBD2 (5 bases). The clonotype was recovered from a man aged 40-55 years with primary liver carcinoma and hepatitis B virus infection. The sequenced sample consisted of peripheral blood. CDR3 nucleotide sequence: TGTGCCAGCAGTTCGGACGTGAGAGGGAAGTATTTT. Its protein is CASSSDVRGKYF.